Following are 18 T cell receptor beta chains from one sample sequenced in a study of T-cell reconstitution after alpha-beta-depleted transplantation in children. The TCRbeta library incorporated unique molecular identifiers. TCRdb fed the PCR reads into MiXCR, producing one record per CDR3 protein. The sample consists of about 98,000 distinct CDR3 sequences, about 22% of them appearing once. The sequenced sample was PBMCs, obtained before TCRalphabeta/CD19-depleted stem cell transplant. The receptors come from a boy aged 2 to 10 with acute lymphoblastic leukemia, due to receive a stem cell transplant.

This CDR3 is CSATSGESQYEQYF. Written as DNA, the CDR3 is TGCAGCGCCACATCAGGGGAATCCCAATACGAGCAGTACTTC. This rearrangement joins TRBV29-1 to TRBJ2-7, with a tentative D call TRBD1 (6 bases). Trimming took off 7 bases at V and 4 bases at J, with 20 bases between the two ends. Germline values: CDR1 SQVTM, CDR2 ANQGSEA. This CDR3 has 14 amino acids.

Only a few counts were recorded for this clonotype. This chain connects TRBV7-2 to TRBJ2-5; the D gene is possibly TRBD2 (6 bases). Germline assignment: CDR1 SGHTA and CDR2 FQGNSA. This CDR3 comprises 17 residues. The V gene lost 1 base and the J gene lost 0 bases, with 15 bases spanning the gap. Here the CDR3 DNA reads TGTGCCAGCAGCTTAGTAGGAGGCGGAGGGTACCAAGAGACCCAGTACTTC. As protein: CASSLVGGGGYQETQYF.

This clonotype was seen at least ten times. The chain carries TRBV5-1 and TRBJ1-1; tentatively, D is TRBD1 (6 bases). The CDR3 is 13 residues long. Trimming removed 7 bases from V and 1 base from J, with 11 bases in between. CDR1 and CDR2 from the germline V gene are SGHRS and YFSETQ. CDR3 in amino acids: CASFRTENTEAFF. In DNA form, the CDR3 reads TGCGCCAGCTTCAGGACAGAGAACACTGAAGCTTTCTTT.

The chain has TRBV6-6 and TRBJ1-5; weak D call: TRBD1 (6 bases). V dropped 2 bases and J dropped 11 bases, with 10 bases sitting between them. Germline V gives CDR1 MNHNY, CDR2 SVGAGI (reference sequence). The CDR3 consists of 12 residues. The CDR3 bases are TGTGCCAGCAGTTACCCTAGGGGGACCCAGCATTTT. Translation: CASSYPRGTQHF.

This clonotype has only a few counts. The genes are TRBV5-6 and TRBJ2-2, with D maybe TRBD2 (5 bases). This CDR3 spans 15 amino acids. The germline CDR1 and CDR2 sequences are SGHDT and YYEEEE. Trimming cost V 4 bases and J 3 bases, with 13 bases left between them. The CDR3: CASSLGGLYTGELFF. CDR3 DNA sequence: TGTGCCAGCAGCCTCGGCGGGCTTTACACCGGGGAGCTGTTTTTT.

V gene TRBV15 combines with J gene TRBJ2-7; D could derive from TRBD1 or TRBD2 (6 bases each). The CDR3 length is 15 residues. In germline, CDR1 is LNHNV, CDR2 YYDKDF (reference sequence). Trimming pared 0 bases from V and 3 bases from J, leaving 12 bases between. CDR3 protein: CATSRESGAVYEQYF. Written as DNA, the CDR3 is TGTGCCACCAGCAGAGAGTCGGGGGCGGTCTACGAGCAGTACTTC.

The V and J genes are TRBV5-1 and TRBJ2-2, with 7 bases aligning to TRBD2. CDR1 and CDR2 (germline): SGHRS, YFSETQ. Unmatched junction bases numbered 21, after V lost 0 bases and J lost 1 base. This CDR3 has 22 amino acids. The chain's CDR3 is CASSLGLAAGAPQPRNTGELFF. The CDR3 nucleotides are TGCGCCAGCAGCTTGGGACTAGCAGCCGGCGCCCCTCAACCGAGGAACACCGGGGAGCTGTTTTTT.

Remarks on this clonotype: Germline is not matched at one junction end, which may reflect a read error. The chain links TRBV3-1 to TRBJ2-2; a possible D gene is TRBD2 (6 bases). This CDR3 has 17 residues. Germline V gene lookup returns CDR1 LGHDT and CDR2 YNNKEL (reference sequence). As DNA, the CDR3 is TGTGCCACCAGCCAGTATAGCGGAGGAGCGAACACCGGGGAGCTGTTTTTT. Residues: CATSQYSGGANTGELFF.

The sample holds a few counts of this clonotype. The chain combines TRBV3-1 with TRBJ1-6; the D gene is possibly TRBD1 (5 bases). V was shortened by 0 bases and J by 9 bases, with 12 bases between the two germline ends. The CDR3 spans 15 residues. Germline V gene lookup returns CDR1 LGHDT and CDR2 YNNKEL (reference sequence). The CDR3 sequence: CASSQDPPGSSPLHF. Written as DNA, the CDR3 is TGTGCCAGCAGCCAAGATCCGCCAGGGTCTTCACCCCTCCACTTT.

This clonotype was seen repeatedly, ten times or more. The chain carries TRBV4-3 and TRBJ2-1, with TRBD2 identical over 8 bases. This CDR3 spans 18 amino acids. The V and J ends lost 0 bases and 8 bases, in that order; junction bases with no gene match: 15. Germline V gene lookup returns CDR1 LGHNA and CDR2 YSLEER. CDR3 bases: TGCGCCAGCAGCCAAGATTTGGCGGGAGGTCTGTTAGACGATGAGCAGTTCTTC. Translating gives CASSQDLAGGLLDDEQFF.

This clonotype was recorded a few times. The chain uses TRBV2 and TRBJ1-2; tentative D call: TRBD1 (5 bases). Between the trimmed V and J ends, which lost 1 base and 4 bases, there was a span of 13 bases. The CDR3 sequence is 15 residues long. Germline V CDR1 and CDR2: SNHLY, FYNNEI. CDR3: CASSEVATAIYGYTF. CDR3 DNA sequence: TGTGCCAGCAGTGAAGTGGCGACAGCTATCTATGGCTACACCTTC.

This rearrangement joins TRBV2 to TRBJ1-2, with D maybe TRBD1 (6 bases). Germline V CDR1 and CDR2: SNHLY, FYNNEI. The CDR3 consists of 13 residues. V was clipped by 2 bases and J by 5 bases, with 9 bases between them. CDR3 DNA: TGTGCCAGCAGTGAAACAGGGATTTATGGCTACACCTTC. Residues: CASSETGIYGYTF.

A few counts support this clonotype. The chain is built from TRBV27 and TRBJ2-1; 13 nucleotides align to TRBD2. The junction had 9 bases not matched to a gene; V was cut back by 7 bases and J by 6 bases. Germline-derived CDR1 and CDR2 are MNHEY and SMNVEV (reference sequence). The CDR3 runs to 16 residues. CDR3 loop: CASTTSGRGNSNEQFF. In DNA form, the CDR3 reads TGTGCCAGCACCACTAGCGGGAGGGGTAATTCCAATGAGCAGTTCTTC.

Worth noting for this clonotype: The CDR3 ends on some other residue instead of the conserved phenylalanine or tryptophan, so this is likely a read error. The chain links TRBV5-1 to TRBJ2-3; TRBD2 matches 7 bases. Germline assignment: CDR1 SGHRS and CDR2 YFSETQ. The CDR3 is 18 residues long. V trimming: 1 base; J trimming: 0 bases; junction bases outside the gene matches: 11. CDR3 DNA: TGCGCCAGCAGCTTGCGGGCTAGCGGAGGAACTAGCACAGATACGCAGTATTCT. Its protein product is CASSLRASGGTSTDTQYS.

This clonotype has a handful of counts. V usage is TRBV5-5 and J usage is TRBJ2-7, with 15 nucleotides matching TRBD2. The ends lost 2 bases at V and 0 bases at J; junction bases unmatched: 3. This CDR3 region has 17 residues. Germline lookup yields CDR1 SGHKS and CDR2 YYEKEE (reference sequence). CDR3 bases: TGTGCCAGCAGCTTAGGACTAGCGGGGGGGATCTCCTACGAGCAGTACTTC. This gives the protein CASSLGLAGGISYEQYF.

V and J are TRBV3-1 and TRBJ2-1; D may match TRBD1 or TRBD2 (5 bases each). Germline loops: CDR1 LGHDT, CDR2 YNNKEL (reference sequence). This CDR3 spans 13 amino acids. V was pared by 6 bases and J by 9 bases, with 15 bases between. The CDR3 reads CASRRGLNREQFF. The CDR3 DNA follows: TGTGCCAGCAGGAGGGGTTTAAATCGTGAGCAGTTCTTC.

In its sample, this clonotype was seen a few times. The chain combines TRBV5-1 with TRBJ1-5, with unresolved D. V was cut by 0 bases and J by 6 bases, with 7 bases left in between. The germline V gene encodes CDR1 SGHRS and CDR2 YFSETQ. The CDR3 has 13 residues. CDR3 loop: CASSLEGGQPQHF. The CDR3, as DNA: TGCGCCAGCAGCTTGGAGGGCGGTCAGCCCCAGCATTTT.

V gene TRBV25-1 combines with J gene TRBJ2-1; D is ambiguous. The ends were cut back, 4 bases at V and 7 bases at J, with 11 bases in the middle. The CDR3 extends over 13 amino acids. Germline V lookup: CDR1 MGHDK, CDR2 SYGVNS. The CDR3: CASSAGGRNEQFF. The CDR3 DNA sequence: TGTGCCAGCAGTGCCGGTGGGCGGAATGAGCAGTTCTTC.